This T cell receptor beta chain was recovered during a study of blood T cell repertoires in COVID-19 (dated by TCRdb to 2020 to 2021). The study in broad terms: Samples from collaborators originated in the United States, Italy and Spain and spanned both the acute and convalescent phases of COVID-19. The material from the prospective study consisted of cDNA or gDNA derived from T cells, B-cell-depleted T cells, or PBMCs. The dataset comprised deeply sampled blood TCRbeta repertoires from subjects exposed to, actively infected with, or recovered from COVID-19. The repertoires were released in a freely available public database meant as a resource for research on the immune response to SARS-CoV-2. Samples came from the ongoing ImmuneRACE study (first 160 participants) plus 1,254 subjects from 6 global collaborators. Sample metadata almost always included a de-identified subject ID, COVID-19 status, age in years and sex. Where available, HLA class I and class II types were obtained from metadata supplied by the sample provider rather than from assay-based typing.

Study-wide conclusions, independent of this receptor: Clinical and demographic metadata were provided uncurated, with the amount varying by source and participant.

TCRbeta CDR3 regions were amplified from genomic DNA by means of the immunoSEQ Assay, a bias-controlled multiplex PCR. Under the source paper's analysis protocol: Nucleated cell counts per sample were estimated from amplification of reference gene primers within the assay. Sequence reads were collapsed and filtered to measure the absolute abundance of every unique TCRbeta CDR3 rearrangement. For each sample, productive Simpson clonality was calculated by taking the square root of Simpson's diversity index across productive rearrangements. TCRdb holds this immuneACCESS table with in-frame rearrangements only. Some clones are missing; in checked studies, unresolved V genes explain under half, and the rest has no known cause. V, J and clone size are those of that table, while D and trimming were read from the DNA. In this sample the table shows around 160,000 clones, 84% of which occur a single time. The ten largest clonotypes hold 4.5% to 6% of the sample.

Participants in the prospective study were aged about 18 to 95 years, lived in over 20 United States geographic areas, and enrolled through a virtual design. To assign participants to cohorts, the prospective study relied on clinical history that participants themselves reported in a screening survey and a study questionnaire. Exposed participants were defined as having been in contact with someone with a PCR-confirmed or clinician-diagnosed COVID-19 case within 2 weeks of study entry. Mobile phlebotomists in the prospective study collected whole blood, serum and a nasopharyngeal or oropharyngeal swab from every participant. Participants in the prospective study had the option to provide additional blood draws and questionnaires over a roughly two-month period. Before DNA extraction, prospective study blood samples were shipped either frozen or at room temperature. Regarding this clone: The target of this receptor is not known. Base quality data are lacking; no much larger clone is found one base away.

The TCR comes from a woman aged 45-65 years who had been exposed to COVID-19. Sequencing was carried out using PBMCs or T cells enriched from blood (not recorded which).

The base sequence is TGTGCCAGCAGCTTGGGACTAGCGGGGGGGAGCCCTAGCACAGATACGCAGTATTTT. It translates to CASSLGLAGGSPSTDTQYF. The rearranged chain carries TRBV5-6 and TRBJ2-3; 14 central bases correspond to TRBD2. CDR1 and CDR2, per the germline V gene, are SGHDT and YYEEEE. The CDR3 spans 19 residues, from the cysteine through the phenylalanine. Solely the CDR3 DNA is kept, with 57 bases framed from the first base. Trimming accounts for 0 bases at V and 0 bases at J, while the number of junction bases matched to no gene is 6. Outside the CDR3, residues come from the reference TRBV5-6 and TRBJ2-3 proteins, so the full variable domain is: DAGVTQSPTHLIKTRGQQVTLRCSPKSGHDTVSWYQQALGQGPQFIFQYYEEEERQRGNFPDRFSGHQFPNYSSELNVNALLLGDSALYLCASSLGLAGGSPSTDTQYFGPGTRLTVL.